This is a list of T cell receptor beta chains from one sample in a study of OX40 agonist ivuxolimab in advanced cancers. Some clones are missing from TCRdb's copy, which holds only in-frame ones; the method was immunoSEQ multiplex PCR. The table shows about 71,000 clones, with around 94% occurring only once. Sequenced material: CD4+ or CD8+ T cells sorted from blood, taken in a trial of the OX40 agonist ivuxolimab. These receptors were taken from an adult with an advanced solid tumor such as melanoma, head and neck, liver or kidney cancer. Each CDR3 is given with its conserved first and last residue.

V | CDR3
TRBV5-1 | CASSLVGTGGDEQYF
TRBV5-6 | CASSARDRTYEQYF
TRBV9 | CASSVHPEAAYEQYF
TRBV5-1 | CASISGTGGYNEQFF
TRBV20-1 | CSALSYEQYF
TRBV19 | CASRAGRDTEAFF
TRBV28 | CASSFWDISYEQYF
TRBV9 | CASSDGIRYHF
TRBV4-3 | CASSQDLMTYGYTF
TRBV2 | CASSEVNQPQHF
TRBV7-9 | CASSWLAGGVYNEQFF
TRBV11-2 | CASSFRTGLYNEQFF
TRBV9 | CASSVDSQSIDEQYF
TRBV4-1 | CASSQVGMSLGGGTEAFF
TRBV27 | CASSPFLWGNEDGYTF
TRBV7-3 | CASSLLDGSAEQFF
TRBV29-1 | CSVLEYGYTF
TRBV6-5 | CASSYSYTYEQYF
TRBV4-1 | CASSQGTEAFF
TRBV2 | CASSEGAGGHRVSYEQYF
TRBV4-1 | CASSLRDRGTDTQYF
TRBV11-1 | CASSLARSPPGSYEQYF
TRBV30 | CAWSVWARGPGYTF
TRBV6-5 | CASSYKALPNTIYF
TRBV29-1 | CSVESNAGYTF
TRBV4-3 | CASSTRDPGNEQFF
TRBV27 | CASSLGSRDYGYTF
TRBV27 | CASRTITGGTKTSYGYTF
TRBV7-9 | CASSPGSPYEQYF